The 25 T cell receptor beta chains given below trace back to one sample, sequenced in a study of CD8 T cells in Susac syndrome. RNA was extracted with the RNeasy kit, and a quantity of roughly 0.45 to 1 ug was reverse transcribed using random hexamers. MiXCR, applied by TCRdb to the immunoSEQ multiplex PCR reads, yields one record per CDR3 protein. The sample consists of 80,000 to 90,000 distinct CDR3 sequences, approximately 95% of them appearing once. Material for sequencing was CD8+ T cells from PBMCs. All receptors come from a human donor in good health.

The chain combines TRBV9 with TRBJ2-3; D possibly matches TRBD1 or TRBD2 (5 bases each). The germline V gene has CDR1 SGDLS and CDR2 YYNGEE. CDR3 length equals 12 residues. V was shortened by 3 bases and J by 5 bases, with 7 bases between the two germline ends. In DNA form, the CDR3 reads TGTGCCAGCAGCGCGGGGCAAGATACGCAGTATTTT. This codes for CASSAGQDTQYF.

The rearrangement uses TRBV19 and TRBJ1-2; no clear D gene. Between the trimmed V and J ends, which lost 7 bases and 2 bases, there was a span of 14 bases. The germline CDR1 and CDR2 sequences are LNHDA and SQIVND (reference sequence). The CDR3 loop spans 14 amino acids. As DNA, the CDR3 is TGTGCCAGTAATCCGGGTGGCAGAAACTATGGCTACACCTTC. Encoded protein: CASNPGGRNYGYTF.

This clonotype was seen once. This chain connects TRBV5-6 to TRBJ1-1; 7 nucleotides line up with TRBD1. The germline V gene encodes CDR1 SGHDT and CDR2 YYEEEE. J gave up 1 base and V 4 bases, and 7 bases lay outside the gene matches. CDR3 length: 15 residues. In nucleotides, the CDR3 is TGTGCCAGCAGCCCCAGGACAGGCTGGAACACTGAAGCTTTCTTT. It translates to CASSPRTGWNTEAFF.

The V call is TRBV11-1, the J call TRBJ2-1; 8 bases agree with TRBD1. CDR1 and CDR2 from the germline V gene are SGHAT and FQDESV (reference sequence). Losses at the gene ends were 5 bases for V and 3 bases for J; bases not matched to a gene: 9. This CDR3 comprises 16 residues. CDR3 coding DNA: TGTGCCAGCAGCCCGGCGGCAGGGGGCGGCTACAATGAGCAGTTCTTC. This encodes CASSPAAGGGYNEQFF.

V usage is TRBV14 and J usage is TRBJ1-1; TRBD1 aligns across 7 bases. CDR3 length equals 12 residues. CDR1 and CDR2 (germline): SGHDN, FVKESK. The V gene end was trimmed by 3 bases and the J gene end by 8 bases; junction bases not matched to a gene: 3. The CDR3 DNA sequence: TGTGCCAGCAGCCAGTGGGACAGAGAAGCTTTCTTT. This encodes CASSQWDREAFF.

This clonotype has a handful of counts. The rearrangement uses TRBV12-3 or TRBV12-4 and TRBJ1-5, with D possibly matching TRBD1 (6 bases). The ends were cut back, 5 bases at V and 4 bases at J, with 6 bases in the middle. The CDR3 covers 12 residues. The CDR3 bases are TGTGCCAGCAGTACAGGGAATCAGCCCCAGCATTTT. Amino acid sequence: CASSTGNQPQHF.

This chain joins TRBV20-1 and TRBJ2-3; tentatively, D is TRBD1 (5 bases). Trimming took 0 bases from V and 2 from J, leaving 18 bases between them. This CDR3 spans 17 amino acids. The germline CDR1 and CDR2 sequences are DFQATT and SNEGSKA (reference sequence). The CDR3 sequence is CSARDGRDSRLTDTQYF. In nucleotides, the CDR3 is TGCAGTGCTAGAGATGGACGAGACAGCCGACTCACAGATACGCAGTATTTT.

This chain connects TRBV7-7 to TRBJ2-5; D perhaps matches TRBD1 (6 bases). This CDR3 comprises 14 residues. Germline V gene sequence: CDR1 SSHAT, CDR2 FNYEAQ (reference sequence). Deletions cut 3 bases from V and 8 bases from J, with 16 bases between. The CDR3 DNA sequence: TGTGCCAGCAGCTTTTCTCGACAGGAAATTACCCAGTACTTC. It encodes CASSFSRQEITQYF.

The rearrangement links TRBV27 to TRBJ1-6; the D gene is possibly TRBD1 (5 bases). The V and J ends lost 8 bases and 7 bases respectively, with 12 bases between them. The germline CDR1 and CDR2 sequences are MNHEY and SMNVEV (reference sequence). This CDR3 is 13 amino acids long. As DNA, the CDR3 is TGTGCCAGCGGGGAGGGGCTAAATTCACCCCTCCACTTT. It translates to CASGEGLNSPLHF.

The V and J genes are TRBV6-5 and TRBJ1-6; 10 bases agree with TRBD1. The J segment lost 9 bases and the V segment lost 5 bases, leaving 7 bases of the junction unmatched. Germline CDR1 MNHEY, CDR2 SVGAGI. The CDR3 runs 15 residues. CDR3 nucleotides: TGTGCCAGCAGTCTGGGACAGGGGTACCGTTCACCCCTCCACTTT. Its protein is CASSLGQGYRSPLHF.

V is TRBV4-1 and J is TRBJ1-5; D is undetermined. V lost 0 bases to trimming and J lost 9 bases, with 9 bases between them. The CDR3 spans 13 residues. Germline CDR1 MGHRA, CDR2 YSYEKL. CDR3 DNA: TGCGCCAGCAGCCAAGATCTAGGTTGGCCCCAGCATTTT. It codes for CASSQDLGWPQHF.

The V gene is TRBV5-4, the J gene TRBJ2-7, with D tentatively TRBD1 or TRBD2 (5 bases each). The V end lost 0 bases, the J end lost 0 bases, and 13 bases lay between the germline ends. Germline CDR1 reads SGHNT; CDR2 reads YYREEE (reference sequence). The CDR3 loop spans 16 amino acids. The CDR3 reads CASSLVRWGSSYEQYF. CDR3 bases: TGTGCCAGCAGCTTGGTTCGGTGGGGGAGCTCCTACGAGCAGTACTTC. Variable domain in full (rest from reference TRBV5-4 and TRBJ2-7): ETGVTQSPTHLIKTRGQQVTLRCSSQSGHNTVSWYQQALGQGPQFIFQYYREEENGRGNFPPRFSGLQFPNYSSELNVNALELDDSALYLCASSLVRWGSSYEQYFGPGTRLTVT.

This rearrangement joins TRBV9 to TRBJ2-1; D is unclear. The CDR3 totals 14 residues. Trimming removed 0 bases from V and 6 bases from J, with 10 bases in between. Germline V gene data show CDR1 as SGDLS and CDR2 as YYNGEE. The CDR3 reads CASSVAEAPNEQFF. The CDR3 nucleotides are TGTGCCAGCAGCGTAGCAGAAGCGCCCAATGAGCAGTTCTTC.

This CDR3 is CASTIGTGDYEQYF. The CDR3, as DNA: TGTGCCAGCACCATTGGGACAGGGGACTACGAGCAGTACTTC. V gene TRBV11-2 combines with J gene TRBJ2-7, with TRBD1 matching 10 bases. V gave up 7 bases and J gave up 3 bases; unmatched junction bases: 6. The CDR3 runs 14 residues. Per the germline V gene, CDR1 is SGHAT and CDR2 is FQNNGV.

The rearrangement links TRBV12-3 or TRBV12-4 to TRBJ2-2; 7 nucleotides line up with TRBD2. The CDR3 contains 15 residues. V was clipped by 8 bases and J by 2 bases; unmatched bases: 8. CDR3 region: CASRGSGDNTGELFF. For the CDR3, the DNA is TGTGCCAGCCGAGGGAGCGGGGACAACACCGGGGAGCTGTTTTTT.

The DNA for the CDR3 is TGTGCCAGCAGCCCCGGGACAGGGAGTCTTTATGGCTACACCTTC. The encoded protein is CASSPGTGSLYGYTF. This chain joins TRBV9 and TRBJ1-2; 9 bases match TRBD1. In germline, CDR1 is SGDLS, CDR2 YYNGEE. The V and J ends lost 4 bases and 5 bases, in that order; junction bases with no gene match: 9. This CDR3 region has 15 residues. Looking up the rest from reference TRBV9 and TRBJ1-2 gives the full variable domain: DSGVTQTPKHLITATGQRVTLRCSPRSGDLSVYWYQQSLDQGLQFLIQYYNGEERAKGNILERFSAQQFPDLHSELNLSSLELGDSALYFCASSPGTGSLYGYTFGSGTRLTVV.

The J gene is TRBJ1-1, the V gene TRBV14; D possibly corresponds to TRBD1 (5 bases). Per germline, CDR1 SGHDN and CDR2 FVKESK. The CDR3 covers 14 residues. The germline V and J ends were trimmed by 0 bases and 6 bases, with 11 bases remaining between them. CDR3 sequence: CASSQDLRDAEAFF. The DNA for the CDR3 is TGTGCCAGCAGCCAAGATCTACGGGACGCTGAAGCTTTCTTT.

The V gene is TRBV9, the J gene TRBJ2-5, with 11 bases that match TRBD2. The CDR3 runs to 15 residues. Losses at the gene ends were 2 bases for V and 4 bases for J; bases not matched to a gene: 4. CDR1 SGDLS and CDR2 YYNGEE come from the germline V gene. CDR3 nucleotide sequence: TGTGCCAGCAGCGTTAGCGGGGGGGCGGGAGAGACCCAGTACTTC. Protein sequence: CASSVSGGAGETQYF.

The J gene is TRBJ2-2, the V gene TRBV9, with D perhaps matching TRBD2 (6 bases). The CDR3 runs 12 residues. The germline V gene has CDR1 SGDLS and CDR2 YYNGEE. V lost 7 bases to trimming and J lost 3 bases, with 7 bases between them. Written as DNA, the CDR3 is TGTGCCAGCCGCGGGGACACCGGGGAGCTGTTTTTT. It codes for CASRGDTGELFF.

J is TRBJ1-2 and V is TRBV3-1; D is possibly TRBD1 (6 bases). The CDR3 length is 15 residues. V was trimmed by 4 bases and J by 5 bases, leaving 17 bases between them. The germline V gene has CDR1 LGHDT and CDR2 YNNKEL (reference sequence). The CDR3 nucleotides are TGTGCCAGCAGCCCGCTGGGATACAGGGAATATGGCTACACCTTC. It is translated as CASSPLGYREYGYTF.

This clonotype was observed a handful of times. The V call is TRBV5-6, the J call TRBJ2-7, with 7 nucleotides matching TRBD1. Germline assignment: CDR1 SGHDT and CDR2 YYEEEE. The CDR3 totals 14 residues. V trimming: 4 bases; J trimming: 0 bases; junction bases outside the gene matches: 4. For the CDR3, the DNA is TGTGCCAGCAGCGGGGACAGTCCCTCCTACGAGCAGTACTTC. Translating it yields CASSGDSPSYEQYF.

The CDR3 DNA reads TGTGCCAGCAGCTTTGCTTCGGAATCCCCGGATAACACTGAAGCTTTCTTT. This gives the protein CASSFASESPDNTEAFF. This chain links TRBV12-1 with TRBJ1-1; TRBD1 reflects the table's D call only, with no check against the DNA. TRBV12-1 is termed a pseudogene. CDR3 length: 17 amino acids.

The CDR3 DNA follows: TGCGCCAGCAGCTTCGCCGGCCGACAGGGAGGGTCCTACAATGAGCAGTTCTTC. Protein: CASSFAGRQGGSYNEQFF. The V call is TRBV5-1, the J call TRBJ2-1, with D perhaps given as TRBD1 or TRBD2 (7 bases each). The CDR3 runs 18 residues. Between the trimmed V and J ends, which lost 2 bases and 1 base, there was a span of 19 bases. Per germline, CDR1 SGHRS and CDR2 YFSETQ.

J is TRBJ2-5 and V is TRBV20-1; D unresolved. CDR1 and CDR2 (germline): DFQATT, SNEGSKA (reference sequence). V was clipped by 0 bases and J by 4 bases, with 9 bases between them. CDR3 size: 13 residues. The CDR3 here is CSAREASRETQYF. For the CDR3, the DNA is TGCAGTGCTAGAGAGGCCAGTCGAGAGACCCAGTACTTC.

In this sample, this clonotype turned up once. The V and J genes are TRBV27 and TRBJ1-1; 7 nucleotides align to TRBD1. The CDR3 sequence is 13 residues long. With 4 bases clipped from V and 5 bases from J, the junction kept 4 bases outside the gene matches. The V gene's germline CDR1 is MNHEY and CDR2 SMNVEV (reference sequence). CDR3 sequence reads: CASSYGQATEAFF. CDR3 DNA: TGTGCCAGCAGTTACGGACAGGCGACTGAAGCTTTCTTT.